One and the same sample provided the 26 T cell receptor beta chains below, sequenced in a study of CD8 T cells in Susac syndrome. With random hexamers, about 0.45 to 1 ug RNA was reverse transcribed. In TCRdb, the immunoSEQ multiplex PCR reads were re-called with MiXCR into one record per CDR3 protein. The sample lists roughly 200,000 distinct CDR3 sequences, around 94% occurring once. The specimen sequenced was CD4+ T cells from PBMCs. All receptors derive from a human donor with Susac syndrome.

The rearrangement joins TRBV5-4 to TRBJ1-2; possible D gene TRBD1, 5 bases. The CDR3 runs 14 residues. Germline V gives CDR1 SGHNT, CDR2 YYREEE (reference sequence). The V and J ends lost 4 bases and 2 bases respectively, with 12 bases between them. CDR3 protein: CASSPLGGNYGYTF. Written as DNA, the CDR3 is TGTGCCAGCAGCCCCCTTGGGGGGAACTATGGCTACACCTTC.

The rearrangement links TRBV6-5 to TRBJ1-6; no definite D call. The V end lost 4 bases, the J end lost 4 bases, and 8 bases lay between the germline ends. Germline-derived CDR1 and CDR2 are MNHEY and SVGAGI. The CDR3 covers 14 residues. Here the CDR3 reads CASSLARYNSPLHF. The CDR3 coding sequence is TGTGCCAGCAGTTTGGCAAGATATAATTCACCCCTCCACTTT.

This clonotype was found once. The V and J genes are TRBV12-3 or TRBV12-4 and TRBJ2-1; tentatively, D is TRBD2 (6 bases). The length of the CDR3 is 16 residues. Trimming stripped 3 bases from V and 2 bases from J, with 14 bases between. The CDR3 DNA sequence: TGTGCCAGCAGTTTCAATGGCCTAGCGACCTACAATGAGCAGTTCTTC. Encoded protein: CASSFNGLATYNEQFF.

V and J are TRBV7-9 and TRBJ2-3, with 8 bases aligning to TRBD2. Trimming at V came to 3 bases and at J to 0 bases, leaving 14 bases not matched to a gene. The CDR3 runs 19 residues. Per the germline V gene, CDR1 is SEHNR and CDR2 is FQNEAQ (reference sequence). CDR3 nucleotides: TGTGCCAGCAGCTTTGCGCCCAGGGACGCTAGCGGGAGCACAGATACGCAGTATTTT. This sequence encodes CASSFAPRDASGSTDTQYF.

The V and J genes are TRBV4-2 and TRBJ1-2; D is possibly TRBD1 (5 bases). Germline lookup yields CDR1 LGHNA and CDR2 YNFKEQ. CDR3 size: 14 residues. Trimming cost V 1 base and J 3 bases, with 9 bases left between them. CDR3 DNA sequence: TGTGCCAGCAGCCAAGTTGGAGGGGACTATGGCTACACCTTC. Its translation: CASSQVGGDYGYTF.

The V call is TRBV5-4, the J call TRBJ2-5; D perhaps matches TRBD1 (6 bases). Per germline, CDR1 SGHNT and CDR2 YYREEE (reference sequence). This CDR3 is built from 16 residues. The V gene lost 0 bases and the J gene lost 1 base, with 13 bases spanning the gap. The CDR3 reads CASSLAPGATQETQYF. The CDR3 bases are TGTGCCAGCAGCTTGGCCCCAGGGGCCACCCAAGAGACCCAGTACTTC. Based on the CDR3 plus reference TRBV5-4 and TRBJ2-5, the full variable domain is ETGVTQSPTHLIKTRGQQVTLRCSSQSGHNTVSWYQQALGQGPQFIFQYYREEENGRGNFPPRFSGLQFPNYSSELNVNALELDDSALYLCASSLAPGATQETQYFGPGTRLLVL.

The chain has TRBV7-2 and TRBJ2-4; D ambiguous. V lost 0 bases, J lost 2 bases, and 8 bases lay in between. The CDR3 loop spans 15 amino acids. Germline V gene sequence: CDR1 SGHTA, CDR2 FQGNSA. CDR3 protein: CASSLAEWSKNIQYF. As DNA, the CDR3 is TGTGCCAGCAGCTTAGCTGAATGGTCCAAAAACATTCAGTACTTC.

V is TRBV7-2 and J is TRBJ1-2, with TRBD1 identical over 7 bases. CDR1 and CDR2 from the germline V gene are SGHTA and FQGNSA. The CDR3 is made up of 15 amino acids. J gave up 6 bases and V 6 bases, and 13 bases lay outside the gene matches. The CDR3 loop is CASSRPLTGANGYTF. CDR3 bases: TGTGCCAGCAGTCGCCCACTTACAGGGGCAAATGGCTACACCTTC.

The sample holds one count of this clonotype. The V call is TRBV7-9, the J call TRBJ2-5, with D maybe TRBD1 (6 bases). Germline CDR1 is SEHNR and CDR2 is FQNEAQ (reference sequence). The CDR3 is 13 residues long. V gave up 4 bases and J gave up 6 bases, with 12 bases separating them. In nucleotides, the CDR3 is TGTGCCAGCAGCTCAACACAGGGAAAGACCCAGTACTTC. Translating it yields CASSSTQGKTQYF.

The chain recombines TRBV29-1 with TRBJ2-7, with a weak D call TRBD2 (6 bases). Per the germline V gene, CDR1 is SQVTM and CDR2 is ANQGSEA. The CDR3 contains 14 residues. V lost 4 bases and J 3 bases, leaving 16 bases between the germline ends. CDR3 region: CSVARDAGGYEQYF. As DNA, the CDR3 is TGCAGCGTTGCGAGGGACGCCGGGGGCTACGAGCAGTACTTC.

The CDR3 sequence is CASSLGSSTIYF. CDR3 coding DNA: TGTGCCAGCAGTTTAGGCTCGAGCACCATATATTTT. The V and J genes are TRBV12-3 or TRBV12-4 and TRBJ1-3; no firm D call. Trimming stripped 1 base from V and 9 bases from J, with 7 bases between. This CDR3 is built from 12 residues.

The chain links TRBV5-1 to TRBJ2-6, with 7 bases identical to TRBD1. With V trimmed by 0 bases and J by 0 bases, 9 bases remained unmatched. Germline CDR1 reads SGHRS; CDR2 reads YFSETQ. This CDR3 comprises 19 residues. CDR3: CASSLEGTVAYSGANVLTF. The DNA of the CDR3 is TGCGCCAGCAGCTTGGAAGGGACAGTTGCCTACTCTGGGGCCAACGTCCTGACTTTC.

The genes are TRBV4-2 and TRBJ1-2; 7 bases agree with TRBD1. The CDR3 runs 15 residues. The germline gives CDR1 LGHNA, CDR2 YNFKEQ. V was clipped by 1 base and J by 8 bases; unmatched bases: 10. CDR3 sequence: CASSQVSPGGRGYTF. CDR3 nucleotides: TGTGCCAGCAGCCAAGTCAGTCCAGGGGGGAGAGGCTACACCTTC.

This chain joins TRBV5-4 and TRBJ2-1; possible D gene TRBD2, 7 bases. The CDR3 consists of 14 residues. The V end lost 3 bases, the J end lost 3 bases, and 10 bases lay between the germline ends. Germline V CDR1 and CDR2: SGHNT, YYREEE (reference sequence). CDR3 nucleotide sequence: TGTGCCAGCAGCTGGGAGGGGGGCTACAATGAGCAGTTCTTC. Its protein product is CASSWEGGYNEQFF.

J is TRBJ1-4 and V is TRBV12-3 or TRBV12-4; 7 bases align to TRBD1. The trim removed 4 bases at V and 7 bases at J, leaving 12 bases unmatched. The CDR3 loop spans 16 amino acids. For the CDR3, the DNA is TGTGCCAGCAGTTCACCGGGACAGCCAAACGGTGAAAAACTGTTTTTT. Its protein is CASSSPGQPNGEKLFF.

This rearrangement joins TRBV20-1 to TRBJ1-2, with TRBD1 identical over 11 bases. Germline V gene lookup returns CDR1 DFQATT and CDR2 SNEGSKA (reference sequence). With 3 bases clipped from V and 7 bases from J, the junction kept 10 bases outside the gene matches. The CDR3 covers 15 residues. CDR3 bases: TGCAGTGCTAGGGGGGGACAGGGGGTGGCGGGTGGCTACACCTTC. It translates to CSARGGQGVAGGYTF.

The chain carries TRBV28 and TRBJ2-1, with 9 bases aligning to TRBD2. CDR1 and CDR2 from the germline V gene are MDHEN and SYDVKM. The CDR3 is 14 residues long. The V gene end was trimmed by 7 bases and the J gene end by 9 bases; junction bases not matched to a gene: 10. The CDR3 region is CASIDSGSVREQFF. The CDR3 bases are TGTGCCAGCATCGATAGCGGGAGTGTTCGTGAGCAGTTCTTC.

The rearrangement joins TRBV5-4 to TRBJ2-7, with 10 nucleotides matching TRBD1. V trimming: 0 bases; J trimming: 2 bases; junction bases outside the gene matches: 5. The CDR3 consists of 16 residues. Germline assignment: CDR1 SGHNT and CDR2 YYREEE (reference sequence). CDR3 sequence (DNA): TGTGCCAGCAGCTTGGCCTCCGGGACAGGGGCCTACGAGCAGTACTTC. Translated: CASSLASGTGAYEQYF.

The J gene is TRBJ1-5, the V gene TRBV7-2; TRBD1 might be the D (6 bases). V dropped 1 base and J dropped 5 bases, with 15 bases sitting between them. CDR1 and CDR2 (germline): SGHTA, FQGNSA. This CDR3 has 16 residues. The CDR3 sequence: CASSLGDFWGHQPQHF. For the CDR3, the DNA is TGTGCCAGCAGCTTAGGGGATTTTTGGGGGCATCAGCCCCAGCATTTT.

The chain uses TRBV11-2 and TRBJ2-5; a weak D match, TRBD2 (5 bases). The CDR3 has 13 residues. The V end was cut by 6 bases, the J end by 9 bases, with 17 bases between. Germline-derived CDR1 and CDR2 are SGHAT and FQNNGV. The CDR3 nucleotides read TGTGCCAGCAGTCCCGGGATCACTGGCGCCCAGTACTTC. It yields the protein CASSPGITGAQYF.

The J gene is TRBJ2-5, the V gene TRBV7-2, with TRBD1 matching over 8 bases. The CDR3 contains 17 residues. The J segment lost 3 bases and the V segment lost 1 base, leaving 10 bases of the junction unmatched. Germline-derived CDR1 and CDR2 are SGHTA and FQGNSA. CDR3 region: CASSLVFGTGTKETQYF. The CDR3 nucleotides are TGTGCCAGCAGCTTAGTGTTCGGGACAGGTACTAAAGAGACCCAGTACTTC.

This chain joins TRBV20-1 and TRBJ2-7; D remains ambiguous. V lost 1 base to trimming and J lost 3 bases, with 22 bases between them. CDR3 size: 17 residues. CDR1 is DFQATT, CDR2 SNEGSKA, per germline (reference sequence). The CDR3 DNA reads TGCAGTGCTAGAGGTATCGGTGGAAGGGTTGGGTTCTACGAGCAGTACTTC. Amino acids: CSARGIGGRVGFYEQYF.

This chain links TRBV27 with TRBJ2-7, with 7 bases aligning to TRBD2. The germline CDR1 and CDR2 sequences are MNHEY and SMNVEV (reference sequence). V lost 2 bases to trimming and J lost 3 bases; unmatched junction nucleotides: 1. The CDR3 totals 13 residues. The DNA for the CDR3 is TGTGCCAGCAGTTTACGGGACTACTACGAGCAGTACTTC. Amino acid sequence: CASSLRDYYEQYF.

V is TRBV6-6 and J is TRBJ2-5, with unresolved D. CDR3 length: 14 residues. Deletions cut 1 base from V and 1 base from J, with 7 bases between. Germline CDR1 is MNHNY and CDR2 is SVGAGI (reference sequence). CDR3 sequence: CASSYLAVQETQYF. Written as DNA, the CDR3 is TGTGCCAGCAGTTACTTGGCGGTCCAAGAGACCCAGTACTTC.

V is TRBV11-2 and J is TRBJ2-1; 7 bases fit TRBD2. V gave up 0 bases and J gave up 6 bases; unmatched junction bases: 5. The germline V gene has CDR1 SGHAT and CDR2 FQNNGV. CDR3 size: 15 residues. CDR3 DNA: TGTGCCAGCAGCTTAGAGCCAGCGGGACGCAATGAGCAGTTCTTC. Translated: CASSLEPAGRNEQFF. The full variable domain, with the rest looked up from reference TRBV11-2 and TRBJ2-1, is EAGVAQSPRYKIIEKRQSVAFWCNPISGHATLYWYQQILGQGPKLLIQFQNNGVVDDSQLPKDRFSAERLKGVDSTLKIQPAKLEDSAVYLCASSLEPAGRNEQFFGPGTRLTVL.

The CDR3, as DNA: TGCAGTGCTGTAGACAGGGGTGTTGGCTACACCTTC. Protein sequence: CSAVDRGVGYTF. The chain carries TRBV20-1 and TRBJ1-2, with TRBD1 identical over 8 bases. V gave up 5 bases and J gave up 7 bases; unmatched junction bases: 6. This CDR3 is built from 12 residues. Germline CDR1 DFQATT, CDR2 SNEGSKA (reference sequence).